What follows is one T cell receptor (beta chain) and its context. The table came from immunoSEQ multiplex PCR; TCRdb's copy has only in-frame clones and leaves some out. The sample carries over 110,000 clones, 86% recorded once. This sample stems from a study of Ad26.COV2.S vaccination and SARS-CoV-2 variants. V lost 0 bases and J lost 2, with 8 bases in between. This CDR3 comprises 14 residues. The germline CDR1 and CDR2 sequences are SGHDT and YYEEEE. This sequence was found in a human donor who had recovered from COVID-19. The sample here was peripheral blood, taken after recovery from COVID-19. The chain has TRBV5-6 and TRBJ1-1; D remains ambiguous. This chain's CDR3 is CASSLDLGNTEAFF. The DNA of the CDR3 is TGTGCCAGCAGCTTGGATTTGGGAAACACTGAAGCTTTCTTT.